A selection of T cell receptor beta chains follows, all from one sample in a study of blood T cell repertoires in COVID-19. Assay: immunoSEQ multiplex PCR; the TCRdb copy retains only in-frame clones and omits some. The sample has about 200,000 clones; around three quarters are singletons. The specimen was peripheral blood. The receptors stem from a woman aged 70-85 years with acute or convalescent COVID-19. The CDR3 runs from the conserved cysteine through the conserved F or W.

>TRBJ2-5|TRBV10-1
CASSDPRGGKGQETQYF
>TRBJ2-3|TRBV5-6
CASNSGRGIDTQYF
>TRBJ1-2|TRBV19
CASRQTGGDAAYGYTF
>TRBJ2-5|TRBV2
CASSDFGSYETQYF
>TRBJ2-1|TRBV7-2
CASSFPGGNNEQFF
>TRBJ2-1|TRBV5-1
CASSLGGLAGFNEQFF
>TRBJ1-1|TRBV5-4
CASSLSGTEAFF
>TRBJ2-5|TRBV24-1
CATSDTGTGAETQYF
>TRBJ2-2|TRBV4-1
CASSPPWGEPNTGELFF
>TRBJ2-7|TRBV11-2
CASNQMGLTYEQYF
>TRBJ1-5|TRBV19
CASSPEVGGEGNQPQHF
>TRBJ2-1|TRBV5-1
CASGGFTSSYNEQFF
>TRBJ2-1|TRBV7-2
CASSPGGERNEQFF
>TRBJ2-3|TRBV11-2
CASSPLRGAGVEDTQYF
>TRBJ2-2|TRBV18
CASSPPLRLSGRSGELFF
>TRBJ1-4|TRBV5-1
CASSPTGANEKLFF
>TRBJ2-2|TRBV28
CASNLWGQANGELFF
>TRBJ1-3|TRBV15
CATTRGILTSGNTIYF
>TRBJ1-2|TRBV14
CASSQDWAGVGYTF
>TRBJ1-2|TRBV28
CASSPRDRGPLLEGYTF
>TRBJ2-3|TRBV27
CASTEAGGTDTQYF
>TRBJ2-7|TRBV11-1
CASSLTGLAGAYEQYF
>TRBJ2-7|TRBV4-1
CASSQVGPYYEQYF
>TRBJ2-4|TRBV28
CASSLLTGETYKNIQYF
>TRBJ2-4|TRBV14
CASSRQGAKNIQYF
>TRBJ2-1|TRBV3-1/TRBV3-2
CASSQDRRREGPIGRQFF
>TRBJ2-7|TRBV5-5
CASSSWDRDEQYF